Listed below are T cell receptor beta chains from one sample, sequenced in a study of blood T cell repertoires in COVID-19. The protocol was immunoSEQ multiplex PCR, while the TCRdb copy is restricted to in-frame clones and leaves out a portion. The table includes some 200,000 clones, around 73% detected once. Source material: PBMCs or T cells enriched from blood (not recorded which). The receptors come from a woman in her 50s who had recovered from COVID-19. The CDR3 runs from the conserved cysteine through the conserved F or W.

CDR3	V
CASSLKAGPQETQYF	TRBV7-2
CASSQERGQGARTF	TRBV4-2
CASSLISAGSKNIQYF	TRBV28
CASSQSGRSTDTQYF	TRBV5-1
CASSQTFGLAGGPGSYNEQFF	TRBV10-2
CASSERRAAQPQHF	TRBV2
CASSPGLAEETQYF	TRBV7-3
CASSPGLDYEQYF	TRBV18
CASSERSKKLFF	TRBV12-3/TRBV12-4
CASTNVGTGNSFF	TRBV28
CASSQDAVTGVVQYF	TRBV3-1/TRBV3-2
CASSLRGGQETQYF	TRBV27
CAWTERGGNYGYTF	TRBV30
CASSWGTSGMGTQYF	TRBV27